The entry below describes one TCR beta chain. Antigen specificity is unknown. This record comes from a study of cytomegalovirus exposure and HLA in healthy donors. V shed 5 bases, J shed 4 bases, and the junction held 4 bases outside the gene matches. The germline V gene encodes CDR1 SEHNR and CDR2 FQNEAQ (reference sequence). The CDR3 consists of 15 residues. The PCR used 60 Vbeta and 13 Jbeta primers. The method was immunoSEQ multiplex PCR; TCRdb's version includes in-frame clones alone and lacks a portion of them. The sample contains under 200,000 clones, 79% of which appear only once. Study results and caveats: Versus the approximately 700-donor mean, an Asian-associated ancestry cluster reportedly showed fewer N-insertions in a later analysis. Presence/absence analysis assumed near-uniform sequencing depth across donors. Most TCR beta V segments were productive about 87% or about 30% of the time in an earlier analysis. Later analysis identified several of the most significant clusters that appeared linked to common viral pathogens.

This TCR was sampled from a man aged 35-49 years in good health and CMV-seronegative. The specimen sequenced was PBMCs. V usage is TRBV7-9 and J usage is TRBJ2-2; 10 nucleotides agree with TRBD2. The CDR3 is CASSKREGGTGELFF. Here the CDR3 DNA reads TGTGCCAGCAGCAAGCGGGAGGGGGGCACCGGGGAGCTGTTTTTT.